The 19 T cell receptor beta chains in this list originate from one sample, sequenced in a study of CD8 T cells in Susac syndrome (dated 2019 in TCRdb). The library was generated by the immunoSEQ multiplex PCR assay. RNA was extracted with the RNeasy kit and roughly 0.45 to 1 ug was reverse transcribed using random hexamers. TCRdb trimmed the raw reads at Q25, called clones with MiXCR and kept productive beta chains. Each CDR3 protein gets just one entry, which takes the most common genes and DNA from the rows behind it. The sample table contains tens of thousands of distinct CDR3 sequences; only one count was recorded for just under 95% of them. 0.26% of the sample rests with the top ten. The sample comprised CD8+ T cells from PBMCs. Receptors were obtained from a human donor in good health.

V gene TRBV2 combines with J gene TRBJ1-5; 7 bases match TRBD1. Per the germline V gene, CDR1 is SNHLY and CDR2 is FYNNEI. V lost 1 base and J lost 9; bases outside the gene matches: 12. The CDR3 runs 16 residues. The CDR3 region has the DNA TGTGCCAGCAGTGAAGGGATGGGGACAGCCGATCGGCCCCAGCATTTT. It is translated as CASSEGMGTADRPQHF. Filled out from reference TRBV2 and TRBJ1-5, the complete variable domain reads EPEVTQTPSHQVTQMGQEVILRCVPISNHLYFYWYRQILGQKVEFLVSFYNNEISEKSEIFDDQFSVERPDGSNFTLKIRSTKLEDSAMYFCASSEGMGTADRPQHFGDGTRLSIL.

The chain links TRBV12-3 or TRBV12-4 to TRBJ1-5, with 7 bases fitting TRBD1. Unmatched junction bases numbered 6, after V lost 5 bases and J lost 5 bases. CDR3 size: 14 residues. The CDR3 region is CASSDSGGHQPQHF. CDR3 nucleotides: TGTGCCAGCAGTGACTCAGGGGGGCATCAGCCCCAGCATTTT.

This chain joins TRBV24-1 and TRBJ2-2; the D is unclear. CDR3 size: 15 residues. Germline V lookup: CDR1 KGHDR, CDR2 SFDVKD. The ends were cut back, 4 bases at V and 5 bases at J, with 13 bases in the middle. The chain's CDR3 is CATSDTSRETGELFF. DNA of the CDR3: TGTGCCACCAGTGACACCTCTAGAGAAACCGGGGAGCTGTTTTTT.

This CDR3 reads CASSQGAVGNTIYF. The CDR3 nucleotides read TGTGCCAGCAGCCAGGGGGCGGTTGGAAACACCATATATTTT. The V call is TRBV27, the J call TRBJ1-3; 8 nucleotides line up with TRBD1. Germline V lookup: CDR1 MNHEY, CDR2 SMNVEV (reference sequence). This CDR3 is 14 amino acids long. The ends lost 6 bases at V and 3 bases at J; junction bases unmatched: 4.

The chain is built from TRBV9 and TRBJ2-1; 9 nucleotides match TRBD2. This CDR3 comprises 15 residues. The J segment lost 3 bases and the V segment lost 5 bases, leaving 6 bases of the junction unmatched. Germline V gene lookup returns CDR1 SGDLS and CDR2 YYNGEE. The DNA for the CDR3 is TGTGCCAGCAGTTCCGGGACTAGCAACTACAATGAGCAGTTCTTC. Translation: CASSSGTSNYNEQFF.

CDR3 amino acids: CSARAGRSYNEQFF. CDR3 sequence (DNA): TGCAGTGCTAGGGCTGGCCGATCCTACAATGAGCAGTTCTTC. V gene TRBV20-1 combines with J gene TRBJ2-1; D remains ambiguous. V was clipped by 3 bases and J by 1 base, with 10 bases between them. The CDR3 covers 14 residues. Germline V gives CDR1 DFQATT, CDR2 SNEGSKA (reference sequence).

The chain links TRBV12-3 or TRBV12-4 to TRBJ2-1; unclear D gene. This CDR3 region has 10 residues. The germline V and J ends were trimmed by 2 bases and 9 bases, with 2 bases remaining between them. For the CDR3, the DNA is TGTGCCAGCAGTTTAAGTGAGCAGTTCTTC. Translated: CASSLSEQFF.

The genes are TRBV6-4 and TRBJ1-2; D possibly corresponds to TRBD1 (6 bases). The CDR3 covers 13 residues. V was shortened by 0 bases and J by 6 bases, with 8 bases between the two germline ends. CDR1 and CDR2 from the germline V gene are MRHNA and SNTAGT. In nucleotides, the CDR3 is TGTGCCAGCAGTGACTCGTCAGGGGATGGCTACACCTTC. Translated: CASSDSSGDGYTF.

V gene TRBV5-1 combines with J gene TRBJ2-7, with a tentative D call TRBD1 (8 bases). Between the trimmed V and J ends, which lost 3 bases and 0 bases, there was a span of 22 bases. This CDR3 contains 18 residues. Germline V gives CDR1 SGHRS, CDR2 YFSETQ. This CDR3 reads CASSWGGIQGEASYEQYV. In nucleotides, the CDR3 is TGCGCCAGCAGCTGGGGAGGGATACAGGGGGAGGCCTCCTACGAGCAGTACGTC.

This clonotype was counted a single time. The CDR3 nucleotides read TGTGCCAGCAGCATCCCGACTAGGGAGGTATACGAGCAGTACTTC. Protein sequence: CASSIPTREVYEQYF. The chain combines TRBV5-6 with TRBJ2-7; perhaps TRBD2 as D (6 bases). Trimming stripped 4 bases from V and 4 bases from J, with 18 bases between. The CDR3 spans 15 residues. From germline, CDR1 is SGHDT and CDR2 YYEEEE.

The chain has TRBV11-2 and TRBJ2-1, with D perhaps matching TRBD1 (6 bases). Trimming left V 5 bases short and J 0 bases short, with 11 bases between. Germline CDR1 SGHAT, CDR2 FQNNGV. The CDR3 runs to 15 residues. The CDR3 coding sequence is TGTGCCAGCAGCCTGGGGGCTAGCTCCTACAATGAGCAGTTCTTC. It encodes CASSLGASSYNEQFF.

The rearrangement links TRBV9 to TRBJ2-3; D may be TRBD1 (6 bases). The CDR3 extends over 14 amino acids. Trimming stripped 3 bases from V and 2 bases from J, with 10 bases between. Germline V gives CDR1 SGDLS, CDR2 YYNGEE. CDR3 bases: TGTGCCAGCAGCGAGGGGGAACCCACAGATACGCAGTATTTT. The encoded protein is CASSEGEPTDTQYF.

The rearrangement links TRBV15 to TRBJ1-5; the match to TRBD1 covers 10 bases. The V gene end was trimmed by 1 base and the J gene end by 1 base; junction bases not matched to a gene: 7. The CDR3 runs 18 residues. Germline V lookup: CDR1 LNHNV, CDR2 YYDKDF (reference sequence). The CDR3 protein is CATSRGGADRGSNQPQHF. The CDR3 DNA follows: TGTGCCACCAGCAGAGGGGGAGCGGACAGGGGGAGCAATCAGCCCCAGCATTTT.

CDR3 coding DNA: TGTGCCAGCAGCGCCCCGGGACAGGTCGGGAGGGGCTACACCTTC. Translated, it gives CASSAPGQVGRGYTF. The chain recombines TRBV9 with TRBJ1-2, with 8 bases aligning to TRBD1. In germline, CDR1 is SGDLS, CDR2 YYNGEE. The V and J ends lost 3 bases and 8 bases, in that order; junction bases with no gene match: 12. The CDR3 loop spans 15 amino acids.

This chain connects TRBV4-1 to TRBJ2-1; tentatively, D is TRBD2 (5 bases). V was clipped by 2 bases and J by 2 bases, with 10 bases between them. The germline V gene has CDR1 MGHRA and CDR2 YSYEKL. There are 15 residues in the CDR3. The CDR3 protein is CASSQQAEPYNEQFF. The CDR3 nucleotides are TGCGCCAGCAGCCAACAAGCGGAGCCCTACAATGAGCAGTTCTTC.

The J gene is TRBJ2-3, the V gene TRBV12-3 or TRBV12-4; the match to TRBD2 covers 7 bases. J gave up 1 base and V 7 bases, and 11 bases lay outside the gene matches. The CDR3 totals 16 residues. CDR3 sequence reads: CASTPPGGRGTDTQYF. CDR3 nucleotides: TGTGCCAGCACCCCCCCCGGCGGGAGAGGCACAGATACGCAGTATTTT.

The chain uses TRBV15 and TRBJ2-1; 10 nucleotides line up with TRBD2. From germline, CDR1 is LNHNV and CDR2 YYDKDF (reference sequence). This CDR3 contains 15 residues. Trimming at V came to 3 bases and at J to 4 bases, leaving 3 bases not matched to a gene. The CDR3 loop reads CATSSGLAAYNEQFF. In DNA form, the CDR3 reads TGTGCCACCAGCAGCGGACTAGCGGCGTACAATGAGCAGTTCTTC.

The rearrangement joins TRBV20-1 to TRBJ2-5; TRBD2 is a possible D gene (6 bases). With 2 bases removed from V and 5 bases from J, the gap between germline ends came to 18 bases. This CDR3 has 15 residues. Germline CDR1 and CDR2: DFQATT and SNEGSKA (reference sequence). The CDR3 region is CSARNRERGSETQYF. CDR3 coding DNA: TGCAGTGCTAGAAATAGGGAACGGGGGAGCGAGACCCAGTACTTC.

The gene calls are TRBV12-3 or TRBV12-4 and TRBJ2-1, with a weak D call TRBD2 (5 bases). With 7 bases removed from V and 6 bases from J, the gap between germline ends came to 16 bases. The CDR3 covers 14 residues. CDR3 bases: TGTGCCAGCACGGAGTTTAGCGTCGCCAATGAGCAGTTCTTC. Translated, it gives CASTEFSVANEQFF.